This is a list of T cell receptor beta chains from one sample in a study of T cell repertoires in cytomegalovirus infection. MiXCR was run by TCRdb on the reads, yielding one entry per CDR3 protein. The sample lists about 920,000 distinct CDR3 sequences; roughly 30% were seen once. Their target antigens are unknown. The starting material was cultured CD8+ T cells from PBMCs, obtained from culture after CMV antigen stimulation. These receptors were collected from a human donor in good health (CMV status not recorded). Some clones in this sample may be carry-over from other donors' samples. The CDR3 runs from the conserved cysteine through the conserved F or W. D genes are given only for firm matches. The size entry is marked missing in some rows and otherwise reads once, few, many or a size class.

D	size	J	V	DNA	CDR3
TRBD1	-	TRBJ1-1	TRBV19	TGTGCCAGTGGGGACAGGGGGCGATATGAAGCTTTCTTT	CASGDRGRYEAFF
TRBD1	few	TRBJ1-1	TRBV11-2	TGTGCCAGCAGCTTATGGGACAGGGGGACCGACACTGAAGCTTTCTTT	CASSLWDRGTDTEAFF
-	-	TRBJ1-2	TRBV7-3	TGTGCCAGCAGCTTAGCTTCGAGGACCTATGGCTACATCTTC	CASSLASRTYGYIF
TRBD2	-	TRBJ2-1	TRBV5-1	TGCGCCAGCCGTTTAGCGGGGGGGCCGGACAATGAGCAGTTCTTC	CASRLAGGPDNEQFF
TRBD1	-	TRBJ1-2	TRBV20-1	TGCAGTGCGAGGGACAGGGGCCCACCCAGCTATGGCTACACCTTC	CSARDRGPPSYGYTF
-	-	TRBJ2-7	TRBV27	TGTGTCAGTAGTTTAAGGGGGGCAGTTCTCTACGAGCAGTACTTC	CVSSLRGAVLYEQYF
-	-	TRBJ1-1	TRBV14	TGTGCCAGCAGCCCCTATTCAATGAACACTGAAGCTTTCTTT	CASSPYSMNTEAFF
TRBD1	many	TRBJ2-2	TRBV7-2	TGTGCCAGCAGCCAAACAGGGGCGAACACCGGGGAGCTGTTTTTT	CASSQTGANTGELFF
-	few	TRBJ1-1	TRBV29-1	TGCAGCGTGGAAATGGACGGGCCTTACACTGAAGCTTTCTTT	CSVEMDGPYTEAFF
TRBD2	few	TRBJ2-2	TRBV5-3	TGTGCCAGCAGGATGACTAGCTCGAACACCGGGGAGCTGTTTTTT	CASRMTSSNTGELFF
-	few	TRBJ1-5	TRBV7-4	TGTGCCAGCAGCGGGCCGACAGGCTGCAATCAGCCCCAGCATTTT	CASSGPTGCNQPQHF
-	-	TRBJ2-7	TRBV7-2	TGTGCCAGCAGCTTAGTTGACGGTACCTACGAGCAGTACTTC	CASSLVDGTYEQYF
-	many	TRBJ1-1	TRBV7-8	TGTGCCAGCAGCTTTCAAGCTTCAGCTGAAGCTTTCTTT	CASSFQASAEAFF
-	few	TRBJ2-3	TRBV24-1	TGTGCCACCAGTGATTGGGGTGACAGCACAGATACGCAGTATTTT	CATSDWGDSTDTQYF
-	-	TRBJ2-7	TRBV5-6	TGTGCCAGCAGCTTTTTTGTATCGGACACTCCCTACGAGCAGTACTTC	CASSFFVSDTPYEQYF
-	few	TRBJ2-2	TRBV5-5	TGTGCCAGCAGCCGTCCGGAGGTTTCCGGGGAGCTGTTTTTT	CASSRPEVSGELFF
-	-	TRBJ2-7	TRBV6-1	TGTGCCAGCAGTGACCCGACAGAAAACTACGAGCAGTACTTC	CASSDPTENYEQYF
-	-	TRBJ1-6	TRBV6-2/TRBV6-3	TGTGCCAGCAGTTACTCGGGAGGGGCCAATAATTCACCCCTCCACTTT	CASSYSGGANNSPLHF
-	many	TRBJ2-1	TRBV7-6	TGTGCCAGCAGCCCGGGACTCAATGAGCAGTTCTTC	CASSPGLNEQFF
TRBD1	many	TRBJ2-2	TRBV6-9	TGTGCCAGCGGATTGACAGGGGGTTCGAACACCGGGGAGCTGTTTTTT	CASGLTGGSNTGELFF
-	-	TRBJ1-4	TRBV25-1	TGTGCCAGCAGTGAAACACTTTACACAACTAATGAAAAACTGTTTTTT	CASSETLYTTNEKLFF
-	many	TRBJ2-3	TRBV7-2	TGTGCCAGCAGCTTAGATCCAGGCCCAGATACGCAGTATTTT	CASSLDPGPDTQYF
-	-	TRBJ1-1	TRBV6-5	TGTGCCAGCAGCCCGGGGGAGTATTTTCCTGAAGCTTTCTTT	CASSPGEYFPEAFF
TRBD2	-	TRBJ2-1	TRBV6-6	TGTGCCAGCAGTTACTTTAGCGGGGGGGCCTCTGAGAAGTTCTTC	CASSYFSGGASEKFF
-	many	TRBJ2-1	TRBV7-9	TGTGCCAGCAGCTTAGTAGCGGTATACAATGAGCAGTTCTTC	CASSLVAVYNEQFF
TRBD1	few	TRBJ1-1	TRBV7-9	TGTGCCAGCGAGGGGACAGGGGGCTCTGAAGCTTTCTTT	CASEGTGGSEAFF
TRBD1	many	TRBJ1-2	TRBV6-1	TGTGCCATCAACGTTTGGGACAGGAACTATGGCTACACCTTC	CAINVWDRNYGYTF
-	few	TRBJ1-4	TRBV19	TGTGCCAGTAGTATAAGCAGGAGAGGAACTAATGAAAAACTGTTTTTT	CASSISRRGTNEKLFF
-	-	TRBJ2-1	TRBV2	TGTGCCACCCTGGTGGGACGGACCTACAATGAGCAGTTCTTC	CATLVGRTYNEQFF
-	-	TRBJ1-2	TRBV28	TGTGCCAGCCATACAGGGTTTTTCAACTATGGCTACACCTTC	CASHTGFFNYGYTF
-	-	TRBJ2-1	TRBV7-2	TGTGCCAGCAGGGCCGGAGGGACTTCCTACAATGAGCAGTTCTTC	CASRAGGTSYNEQFF
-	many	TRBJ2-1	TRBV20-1	TGCAGTGCTAGATCTTGGGGCAATGAGCAGTTCTTC	CSARSWGNEQFF
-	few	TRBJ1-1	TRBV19	TGTGCCAGTAGTATTTTTGGGGACACTGAAGCTTTCTTT	CASSIFGDTEAFF
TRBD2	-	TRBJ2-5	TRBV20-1	TGCAGTGCTAGAGCAGGAGCGGGGGGGCCCGGCCAGTACTTC	CSARAGAGGPGQYF
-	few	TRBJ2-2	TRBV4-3	TGCGCCAGCAGCCAAGCCGCCAGGGGCACCGGGGAGCTGTTTTTT	CASSQAARGTGELFF
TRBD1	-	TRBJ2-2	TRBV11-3	TGTGCCAGCAGCTCCTCAAGGGGGCCCTACACCGGGGAGCTGTTTTTT	CASSSSRGPYTGELFF
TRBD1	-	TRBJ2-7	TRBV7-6	TGTGCCAGCAGCTTATTGGGGGACAGGGGTGCCTACGAGCAGTACTTC	CASSLLGDRGAYEQYF
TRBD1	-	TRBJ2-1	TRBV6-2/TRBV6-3	TGTGCCAGCAGTCTTGGACAGGGGGACAGGAGCTCCTACAATGAGCAGTTCTTC	CASSLGQGDRSSYNEQFF
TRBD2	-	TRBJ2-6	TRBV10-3	TGTGCCATCAGTGAATGGGCTCGACTAGCGGGACCCTCTGGGGCCAACGTCCTGACTTTC	CAISEWARLAGPSGANVLTF
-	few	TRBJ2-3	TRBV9	TGTGCCAGCAGCGTAGCGGGAGCATCTAGCACAGATACGCAGTATTTT	CASSVAGASSTDTQYF
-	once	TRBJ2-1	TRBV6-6	TGTGCCAGCAGAAACTCCGGGACTGAGCAGTTCTTC	CASRNSGTEQFF
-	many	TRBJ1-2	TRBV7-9	TGTGCCAGCAGCGCCGACTATGGCTACACCTTC	CASSADYGYTF
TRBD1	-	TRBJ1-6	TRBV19	TGTGCCAGTAGTGACAGGGACGGCTTGCCCCTCCACTTT	CASSDRDGLPLHF
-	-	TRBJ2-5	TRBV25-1	TGTGCCAGCAGTGGTAGTATAGAGACCCAGTACTTC	CASSGSIETQYF
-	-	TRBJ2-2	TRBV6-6	TGTGCCAGCAGTTACCAGGACCTCAGGTCCGGGGAGCTGTTTTTT	CASSYQDLRSGELFF
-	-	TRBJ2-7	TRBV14	TGTGCCAGCAGCCAAGCAGTGGGACGGGACCGCCGCTACGAGCAGTACTTC	CASSQAVGRDRRYEQYF
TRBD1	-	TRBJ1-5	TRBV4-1	TGCGCCAGCAGCCATGTGGACAGGGGAATTAGCAATCAGCCCCAGCATTTT	CASSHVDRGISNQPQHF
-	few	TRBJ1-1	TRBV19	TGTGCCAGTAGCAGATCGGGCATGCACACTGAAGCTTTCTTT	CASSRSGMHTEAFF
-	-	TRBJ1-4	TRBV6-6	TGTGCCAGCAGTTACACAGGGCTCGTTGAAAAACTGTTTTTT	CASSYTGLVEKLFF